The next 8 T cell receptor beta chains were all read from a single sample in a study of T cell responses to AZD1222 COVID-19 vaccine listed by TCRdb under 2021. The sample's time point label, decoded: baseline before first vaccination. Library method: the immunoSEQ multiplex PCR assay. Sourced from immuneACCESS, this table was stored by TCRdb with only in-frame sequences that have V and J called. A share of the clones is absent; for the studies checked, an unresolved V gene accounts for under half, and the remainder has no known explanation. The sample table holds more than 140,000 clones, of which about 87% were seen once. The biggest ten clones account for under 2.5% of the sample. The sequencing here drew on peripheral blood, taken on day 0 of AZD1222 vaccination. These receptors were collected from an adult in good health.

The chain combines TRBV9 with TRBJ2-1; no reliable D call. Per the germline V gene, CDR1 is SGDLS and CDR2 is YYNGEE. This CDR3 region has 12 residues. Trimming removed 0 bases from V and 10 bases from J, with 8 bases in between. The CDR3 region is CASSVGVGEQFF. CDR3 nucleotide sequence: TGTGCCAGCAGCGTAGGGGTCGGGGAGCAGTTCTTC.

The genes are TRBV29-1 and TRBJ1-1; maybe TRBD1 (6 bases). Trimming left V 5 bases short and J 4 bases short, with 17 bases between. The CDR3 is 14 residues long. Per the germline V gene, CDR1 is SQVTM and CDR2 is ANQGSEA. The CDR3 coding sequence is TGCAGCGTTCGCAAGGGGGGGGCCAGCACTGAAGCTTTCTTT. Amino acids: CSVRKGGASTEAFF.

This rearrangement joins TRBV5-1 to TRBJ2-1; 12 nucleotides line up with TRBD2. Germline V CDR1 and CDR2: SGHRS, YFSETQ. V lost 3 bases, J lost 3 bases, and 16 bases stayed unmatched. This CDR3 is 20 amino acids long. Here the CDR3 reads CASSSGGGLAGLTLYNEQFF. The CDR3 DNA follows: TGCGCCAGCAGCTCTGGAGGGGGACTAGCGGGCCTTACGCTCTACAATGAGCAGTTCTTC.

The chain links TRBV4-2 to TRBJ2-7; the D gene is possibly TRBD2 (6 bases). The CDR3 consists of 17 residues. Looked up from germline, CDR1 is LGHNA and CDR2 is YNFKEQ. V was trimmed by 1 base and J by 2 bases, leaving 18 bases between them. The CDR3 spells CASSQGAGGWDAYEQYF. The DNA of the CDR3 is TGTGCCAGCAGCCAAGGAGCGGGCGGCTGGGATGCCTACGAGCAGTACTTC.

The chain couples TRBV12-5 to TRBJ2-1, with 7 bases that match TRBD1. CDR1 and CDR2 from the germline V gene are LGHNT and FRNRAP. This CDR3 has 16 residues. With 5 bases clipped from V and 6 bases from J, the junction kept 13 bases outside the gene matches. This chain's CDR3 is CASGGPGGGEVNEQFF. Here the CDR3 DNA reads TGTGCTAGTGGTGGCCCAGGGGGTGGAGAGGTCAATGAGCAGTTCTTC.

CDR3 sequence: CASSPATYMNTEAFF. The CDR3 DNA reads TGTGCCAGCAGTCCCGCGACGTATATGAACACTGAAGCTTTCTTT. The chain has TRBV28 and TRBJ1-1; D is unresolved. CDR1 is MDHEN and CDR2 is SYDVKM in the germline V gene. The CDR3 spans 15 residues. The germline V and J ends were trimmed by 5 bases and 0 bases, with 13 bases remaining between them.

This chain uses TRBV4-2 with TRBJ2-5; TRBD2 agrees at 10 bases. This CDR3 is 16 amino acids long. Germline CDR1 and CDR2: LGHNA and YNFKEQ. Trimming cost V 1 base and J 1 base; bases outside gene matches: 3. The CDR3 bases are TGTGCCAGCAGCCAAGGGCGACTAGCGGGCCAAGAGACCCAGTACTTC. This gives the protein CASSQGRLAGQETQYF.

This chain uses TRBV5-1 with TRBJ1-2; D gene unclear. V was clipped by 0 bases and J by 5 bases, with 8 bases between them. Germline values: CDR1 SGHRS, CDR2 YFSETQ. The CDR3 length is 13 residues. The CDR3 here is CASSLEQQYGYTF. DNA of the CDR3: TGCGCCAGCAGCTTGGAACAGCAATATGGCTACACCTTC.